This TCR beta chain stems from a study of somatic mutations in cytotoxic T cells in rheumatoid arthritis. This clone occurred a few times. Its specificity is unknown. The same CDR3 also results from other DNA sequences found in this sample. TCRdb keeps only in-frame clones here, not all; method: immunoSEQ multiplex PCR. The sample shows about 16,000 clones, roughly 79% of them seen only once. Germline values: CDR1 GTSNPN, CDR2 SVGIG (reference sequence). This CDR3 has 12 residues. V gave up 3 bases and J gave up 1 base, with 6 bases separating them. Regarding the study as a whole: For CD8+ T-cell clonality, rheumatoid arthritis patients and age-matched healthy controls did not differ significantly.

This sequence joins TRBV30 and TRBJ1-1; D is unresolved. The sample was CD8+ T cells sorted from blood. This TCR was recovered from an adult with rheumatoid arthritis. The DNA for the CDR3 is TGTGCCTGGAGACGAGGGAACACTGAAGCTTTCTTT. This encodes CAWRRGNTEAFF. Based on the CDR3 plus reference TRBV30 and TRBJ1-1, the full variable domain is SQTIHQWPATLVQPVGSPLSLECTVEGTSNPNLYWYRQAAGRGLQLLFYSVGIGQISSEVPQNLSASRPQDRQFILSSKKLLLSDSGFYLCAWRRGNTEAFFGQGTRLTVV.